A single sample gave rise to the 14 T cell receptor beta chains below, sequenced in a study of CD8+CD57+ T cells in acquired aplastic anemia. Using genomic DNA as the template, TCR beta VDJ and CDR3 profiling was carried out. MiXCR was run by TCRdb on the reads, yielding one entry per CDR3 protein. The sample has over 150,000 distinct CDR3 sequences, 71% seen once. An expansion of CD8+CD57+ cells by flow cytometry had been shown in patients chosen for sequencing. The sequencing sample was made of sorted CD4+, CD8+, or CD8+CD57+ T cells (not recorded which) from PBMCs. The receptors here all came from a human donor with aplastic anemia.

This chain links TRBV7-3 with TRBJ1-6; 7 nucleotides line up with TRBD1. J gave up 8 bases and V 5 bases, and 3 bases lay outside the gene matches. There are 13 residues in the CDR3. Germline assignment: CDR1 SGHTA and CDR2 FQGTGA. Here the CDR3 reads CASSPGGYSPLHF. As DNA, the CDR3 is TGTGCCAGCAGCCCAGGGGGATATTCACCCCTCCACTTT.

V and J are TRBV29-1 and TRBJ2-3; D perhaps matches TRBD2 (7 bases). Germline CDR1 is SQVTM and CDR2 is ANQGSEA. The CDR3 runs to 14 residues. The V end lost 1 base, the J end lost 6 bases, and 14 bases lay between the germline ends. In nucleotides, the CDR3 is TGCAGCGTTGAAGTGGGGGGGGGCCTTGATACGCAGTATTTT. It is translated as CSVEVGGGLDTQYF.

The chain has TRBV29-1 and TRBJ2-1; no clear D. CDR1 and CDR2 (germline): SQVTM, ANQGSEA. V shed 3 bases and J shed 4 bases, with 13 bases lying between them. There are 14 residues in the CDR3. DNA for the CDR3: TGCAGCGTTGAGGGATGGGATTCTTACAATGAGCAGTTCTTC. It yields the protein CSVEGWDSYNEQFF.

This clonotype has at least ten counts. The rearrangement links TRBV7-2 to TRBJ1-4; perhaps TRBD1 as D (5 bases). Germline V gene data show CDR1 as SGHTA and CDR2 as FQGNSA. V was clipped by 1 base and J by 7 bases, with 10 bases between them. The CDR3 covers 14 residues. This CDR3 reads CASSLGTRSEKLFF. DNA of the CDR3: TGTGCCAGCAGCTTAGGGACAAGGAGTGAAAAACTGTTTTTT. Full variable domain (rest looked up from reference TRBV7-2 and TRBJ1-4): GAGVSQSPSNKVTEKGKDVELRCDPISGHTALYWYRQSLGQGLEFLIYFQGNSAPDKSGLPSDRFSAERTGGSVSTLTIQRTQQEDSAVYLCASSLGTRSEKLFFGSGTQLSVL.

The V call is TRBV19, the J call TRBJ1-1, with unresolved D. Trimming cost V 10 bases and J 3 bases, with 18 bases left between them. The CDR3 contains 14 residues. The germline V gene encodes CDR1 LNHDA and CDR2 SQIVND (reference sequence). CDR3 residues: CATSMTAGDTEAFF. In DNA, the CDR3 is TGTGCCACCTCGATGACCGCCGGGGACACTGAAGCTTTCTTT.

This chain joins TRBV7-9 and TRBJ2-5; 11 bases map to TRBD1. Trimming cost V 5 bases and J 5 bases; bases outside gene matches: 7. The CDR3 contains 15 residues. The germline V gene encodes CDR1 SEHNR and CDR2 FQNEAQ (reference sequence). DNA for the CDR3: TGTGCCAGCAGCGAGGACAGGGGGCAATGGGAGACCCAGTACTTC. Its translation is CASSEDRGQWETQYF.

The chain employs TRBV10-3 and TRBJ2-7; TRBD2 matches 7 bases. Unmatched junction bases numbered 15, after V lost 10 bases and J lost 6 bases. The CDR3 is 14 residues long. CDR1 and CDR2 (germline): ENHRY, SYGVKD. The CDR3 DNA reads TGTGCCAGCAGCCTATGGGGGGGGTACAGCGAGCAGTACTTC. It is translated as CASSLWGGYSEQYF.

The chain uses TRBV7-8 and TRBJ2-5, with D possibly being TRBD1 (7 bases). The CDR3 is 17 residues long. Trimming stripped 1 base from V and 3 bases from J, with 18 bases between. CDR1 is SGHVS and CDR2 is FQNEAQ in the germline V gene. The CDR3 DNA reads TGTGCCAGCAGCTTAGGACAGGGAGGAATTGGTAAAGAGACCCAGTACTTC. The encoded protein is CASSLGQGGIGKETQYF.

This chain connects TRBV7-6 to TRBJ1-2; 10 nucleotides match TRBD1. Trimming cost V 6 bases and J 7 bases; bases outside gene matches: 8. CDR3 length equals 14 residues. Germline CDR1 reads SGHVS; CDR2 reads FNYEAQ. The CDR3 DNA sequence: TGTGCCAGCAGACCATGGGACAGGGGACCTGGCTACACCTTC. Translated, it gives CASRPWDRGPGYTF.

The chain carries TRBV10-3 and TRBJ1-1; tentatively, D is TRBD1 (6 bases). This CDR3 comprises 13 residues. Per germline, CDR1 ENHRY and CDR2 SYGVKD. Trimming removed 6 bases at V and 5 bases at J, with 13 bases between. This chain's CDR3 is CAISLGGGTEAFF. The CDR3 DNA reads as TGTGCCATCAGCCTAGGAGGGGGGACTGAAGCTTTCTTT.

The chain couples TRBV12-5 to TRBJ2-3, with 14 bases aligning to TRBD2. Germline CDR1 LGHNT, CDR2 FRNRAP. The length of the CDR3 is 17 residues. CDR3 amino acids: CASSPRLAGGGTDTQYF. The CDR3 coding sequence is TGTGCCAGCAGCCCGCGACTAGCGGGAGGGGGCACAGATACGCAGTATTTT.

CDR3 sequence reads: CSVEVGTDTQYF. The DNA for the CDR3 is TGCAGCGTTGAGGTGGGCACAGATACGCAGTATTTT. The chain recombines TRBV29-1 with TRBJ2-3; the D is unclear. Deletions cut 3 bases from V and 1 base from J, with 5 bases between. Germline CDR1 SQVTM, CDR2 ANQGSEA. The CDR3 has 12 amino acids.

Points on this clonotype: A read error may account for a junction end that differs from germline. The CDR3 loop is CASNDVAGGYNEQFF. The CDR3 bases are TGTGCCAGCAATGACGTTGCAGGGGGGTACAATGAGCAGTTCTTC. This rearrangement joins TRBV6-4 to TRBJ2-1, with D perhaps matching TRBD1 (7 bases). Germline assignment: CDR1 MRHNA and CDR2 SNTAGT. CDR3 length equals 15 residues.

This clonotype was counted many times. A read error may explain this, as a much larger clone is one base away. The genes are TRBV20-1 and TRBJ2-7, with D tentatively TRBD2 (5 bases). Per germline, CDR1 DFQATT and CDR2 SNEGSKA (reference sequence). The CDR3 has 14 residues. V was clipped by 1 base and J by 1 base, with 11 bases between them. The CDR3 region has the DNA TGCAGTGCTAGAGTGGGTAGCGCGTCCTACGAGCAGTACTTC. This encodes CSARVGSASYEQYF.